One and the same sample provided the 7 T cell receptor beta chains below, sequenced in a study of cytomegalovirus exposure and HLA in healthy donors. The PCR was carried out with 60 Vbeta primers and 13 Jbeta primers. Sequencing used immunoSEQ multiplex PCR; TCRdb keeps in-frame clones, though not all of them. In the table there are 200,000 to 250,000 clones, around 79% of which are singletons. The sample taken for sequencing was PBMCs. These TCRs come from a man aged 18-30 years in good health and CMV-seronegative.

The chain combines TRBV28 with TRBJ1-1, with a weak D call TRBD1 (5 bases). The length of the CDR3 is 14 residues. The germline V and J ends were trimmed by 9 bases and 6 bases, with 20 bases remaining between them. Germline-derived CDR1 and CDR2 are MDHEN and SYDVKM. DNA of the CDR3: TGTGCCAGTTTATGGCGGGGGATGGGCGCTGAAGCTTTCTTT. Amino acids: CASLWRGMGAEAFF.

Concerning this clone itself: Germline and junction disagree at one end, which may indicate a read error. The chain uses TRBV7-7 and TRBJ2-2; 7 positions agree with TRBD1. Germline values: CDR1 SSHAT, CDR2 FNYEAQ (reference sequence). The CDR3 totals 14 residues. For the CDR3, the DNA is TGTGCTAGCAGCCGGGACAGGAACACCGGGGAGCTGTTTTTT. Amino acid sequence: CASSRDRNTGELFF.

The rearrangement links TRBV2 to TRBJ2-7; D is possibly TRBD2 (6 bases). Trimming removed 6 bases at V and 2 bases at J, with 14 bases between. Germline V CDR1 and CDR2: SNHLY, FYNNEI. This CDR3 comprises 14 residues. For the CDR3, the DNA is TGTGCCAGCAGGGACCTTTCGGGGGCCTACGAGCAGTACTTC. Amino acids: CASRDLSGAYEQYF.

The chain is built from TRBV7-9 and TRBJ1-4; 8 bases align to TRBD1. Germline V lookup: CDR1 SEHNR, CDR2 FQNEAQ (reference sequence). The CDR3 contains 17 residues. The junction had 17 bases not matched to a gene; V was cut back by 6 bases and J by 8 bases. CDR3 region: CASRAGTGHGISEKLFF. In DNA form, the CDR3 reads TGTGCCAGCAGAGCCGGGACAGGACACGGTATATCGGAAAAACTGTTTTTT.

This sequence joins TRBV30 and TRBJ1-1; a weak D match, TRBD1 (6 bases). CDR3 length equals 13 residues. Germline assignment: CDR1 GTSNPN and CDR2 SVGIG (reference sequence). V was cut by 4 bases and J by 5 bases, with 14 bases left in between. The CDR3 loop reads CAWKWGRGTEAFF. The CDR3 DNA sequence: TGTGCCTGGAAGTGGGGGCGAGGAACTGAAGCTTTCTTT.

This chain links TRBV27 with TRBJ1-6; D remains unclear. V was trimmed by 6 bases and J by 13 bases, leaving 25 bases between them. Germline V gene lookup returns CDR1 MNHEY and CDR2 SMNVEV (reference sequence). This CDR3 spans 16 amino acids. The CDR3 loop is CASSHRVGLGLWPLHF. The CDR3 DNA sequence: TGTGCCAGCAGCCACCGAGTGGGTCTAGGCCTTTGGCCCCTCCACTTT.

The chain employs TRBV5-1 and TRBJ2-7; tentatively, D is TRBD1 (6 bases). This CDR3 comprises 13 residues. Between the trimmed V and J ends, which lost 8 bases and 2 bases, there was a span of 14 bases. The germline CDR1 and CDR2 sequences are SGHRS and YFSETQ. The CDR3 protein is CASTQTGTYEQYF. DNA for the CDR3: TGCGCCAGTACCCAGACAGGAACCTACGAGCAGTACTTC.